Listed below are T cell receptor beta chains from one sample, sequenced in a study of glioma-infiltrating T cells after dendritic cell vaccination. Clones were sequenced by immunoSEQ multiplex PCR, and TCRdb holds only the in-frame ones, with some missing. Here the sample spans approximately 60,000 clones, around 86% being singletons. Specimen: blood, collected after dendritic cell vaccination. The receptor set was obtained from a human donor with glioblastoma. The CDR3 runs from the conserved cysteine through the conserved F or W. Each record gives: clone size, D gene, J gene, V gene, CDR3 DNA, CDR3 protein. D genes are given only for firm matches. Size tells how often a clone was seen (once, few, many) or the class of an expanded clone, and some rows leave it out.

few,NA,TRBJ1-5,TRBV7-9,TGTGCCAGCACCATCGCGGGGGCGGGCGGCAATCAGCCCCAGCATTTT,CASTIAGAGGNQPQHF
NA,NA,TRBJ2-1,TRBV14,TGTGCCAGCAGCCAAGGGTGGCAGGTACTTTTCTCCGATGAGCAGTTCTTC,CASSQGWQVLFSDEQFF
NA,NA,TRBJ2-2,TRBV7-3,TGTGCCAGCAGCTCTAGCGTCACCGGGGAGCTGTTTTTT,CASSSSVTGELFF
NA,NA,TRBJ2-3,TRBV25-1,TGTGCCAGCAGTGAATCGGGGACTAGCACAGATACGCAGTATTTT,CASSESGTSTDTQYF
NA,NA,TRBJ2-5,TRBV29-1,TGCAGCGAGAACAGGGACGGGGAGACCCAGTACTTC,CSENRDGETQYF
NA,NA,TRBJ1-2,TRBV4-2,TGTGCCAGCAGCCAAGAGTCTCGGGGGGACTATGGCTACACCTTC,CASSQESRGDYGYTF
NA,NA,TRBJ2-3,TRBV30,TGTGCCTGGAGTGTTTTACGGGATACGCAGTATTTT,CAWSVLRDTQYF
once,NA,TRBJ2-7,TRBV20-1,TGCAGTGCTGAGAGGGTCGAGCAGTACTTC,CSAERVEQYF
NA,NA,TRBJ1-1,TRBV2,TGTGCCAGCAACACCCGACAGGCAAACACTGAAGCTTTCTTT,CASNTRQANTEAFF
few,TRBD2,TRBJ2-7,TRBV5-1,TGCGCCAGCAGCTTGTGGGAGGACGCTAGCGGGAGGGCCTACGAGCAGTACTTC,CASSLWEDASGRAYEQYF
NA,NA,TRBJ2-7,TRBV5-1,TGCGCCAGCAGCTTGGGCGCCAGCGCCTACGAGCAGTACTTC,CASSLGASAYEQYF
NA,TRBD1,TRBJ1-6,TRBV5-6,TGTGCCAGCAGCTTGAGGGGGCTTCCCCCTTCACCCCTCCACTTT,CASSLRGLPPSPLHF
NA,NA,TRBJ1-1,TRBV19,TGTGCCAGTAGTATAGAGGCAACGATGAACACTGAAGCTTTCTTT,CASSIEATMNTEAFF
NA,TRBD1,TRBJ2-2,TRBV27,TGTGCCAGCAGTCTGGGACAGGTCAACACCGGGGAGCTGTTTTTT,CASSLGQVNTGELFF
NA,NA,TRBJ2-5,TRBV9,TGTGCCAGCAGCGTATTTCCCAGCGGGGAGACCCAGTACTTC,CASSVFPSGETQYF
NA,TRBD1,TRBJ1-3,TRBV19,TGTGCCAGTAGTGCACCTGGGCTTGACAGGGTGGGAAACACCATATATTTT,CASSAPGLDRVGNTIYF
NA,NA,TRBJ2-1,TRBV7-2,TGTGCCAGCAGCCAGGGTCAAAACAATGAGCAGTTCTTC,CASSQGQNNEQFF
NA,NA,TRBJ1-1,TRBV9,TGTGCCAGCAGCGTAGGAGGATGGAACACTGAAGCTTTCTTT,CASSVGGWNTEAFF
NA,NA,TRBJ2-5,TRBV7-2,TGTGCCAGCAGCTTAAGGACCCGGGACTCCGCAAACCAAGAGACCCAGTACTTC,CASSLRTRDSANQETQYF
NA,NA,TRBJ1-5,TRBV5-1,TGCGCCAGCAGCCCCGATGGTAGGAGTCCTAGTCAGCCCCAGCATTTT,CASSPDGRSPSQPQHF
NA,NA,TRBJ1-4,TRBV5-4,TGTGCCAGCAGCTTAGATTCTTCGGATGAAAAACTGTTTTTT,CASSLDSSDEKLFF
NA,NA,TRBJ1-2,TRBV7-9,TGTGCCAGCAGCTTTAGGGGGGGCTATGGCTACACCTTC,CASSFRGGYGYTF
NA,NA,TRBJ1-4,TRBV12-5,TGTGCTAGTGGTTTGGGACAGGTGAAGTTAGAAAAACTGTTTTTT,CASGLGQVKLEKLFF
few,TRBD2,TRBJ2-3,TRBV5-1,TGCGCCAGCAGCTCTCCTCGACTAGCGGGGGGGCAAACAGATACGCAGTATTTT,CASSSPRLAGGQTDTQYF
few,TRBD2,TRBJ2-3,TRBV29-1,TGCAGCGTGGCACCCTATTGGCGGGAGGGCACAGATACGCAGTATTTT,CSVAPYWREGTDTQYF
once,TRBD2,TRBJ2-1,TRBV4-1,TGCGCCAGCAGCCAAGAGTCCCTAGCGGGAGCCGAGCAGTTCTTC,CASSQESLAGAEQFF
NA,TRBD1,TRBJ2-6,TRBV5-1,TGCGCCAGCAGCTTTGCAGGGGGCCGAATCTCTGGGGCCAACGTCCTGACTTTC,CASSFAGGRISGANVLTF
once,TRBD1,TRBJ2-3,TRBV18,TGTGCCAGCTCACCAGGACAGGGGACAGATACGCAGTATTTT,CASSPGQGTDTQYF
NA,TRBD1,TRBJ1-1,TRBV19,TGTGCCAGTGGGGACAGGCAGAAAGCTTTCTTT,CASGDRQKAFF
NA,NA,TRBJ1-2,TRBV11-2,TGTGCCAGCAGCTTAGGAATCGATGCGCCGGTAACCTTC,CASSLGIDAPVTF
NA,NA,TRBJ2-2,TRBV10-1,TGCGCCAGCAGTGAGTCGGCGGGGGCCACCGGGGAGCTGTTTTTT,CASSESAGATGELFF
NA,NA,TRBJ2-2,TRBV12-5,TGTGCTAGTGGTTTGCGAGTCAGCAAGGGAGAGGTTGCCGGGGAGCTGTTTTTT,CASGLRVSKGEVAGELFF
NA,TRBD2,TRBJ2-1,TRBV20-1,TGCAGTGCTAGAGACGGGACTAGGGAGTTCTTC,CSARDGTREFF
few,TRBD2,TRBJ2-3,TRBV15,TGTGCCACCCAAGTAGCGGGGGGCACAGATACGCAGTATTTT,CATQVAGGTDTQYF
NA,TRBD2,TRBJ2-2,TRBV4-3,TGCGCCAGCAGCCAGAACCACATAGCGGGTATCAACGGGGAGCTGTTTTTT,CASSQNHIAGINGELFF
NA,TRBD1,TRBJ1-2,TRBV11-2,TGTGCCAGCACCCAGGGGGTGGAAGGCTACACCTTC,CASTQGVEGYTF
once,TRBD1,TRBJ1-1,TRBV27,TGTACCGCAGGACAGGGATGGGGGTCCGCTGAAGCTTTCTTT,CTAGQGWGSAEAFF
NA,TRBD1,TRBJ1-6,TRBV5-4,TGTGCCAGCAGCTTCGGCAGGGGGAATTCCCCCCTCCACTTT,CASSFGRGNSPLHF
NA,NA,TRBJ2-7,TRBV14,TGTGCCAGCAGCCGGGACATGCGCTCCTACGAGCAGTACTTC,CASSRDMRSYEQYF
NA,TRBD1,TRBJ1-1,TRBV19,TGTGCCAGTGCCGGGACAGGGGGAGAAGCTTTCTTT,CASAGTGGEAFF
NA,TRBD2,TRBJ2-5,TRBV7-9,TGTGCCAGCAGCTTAGGGGGGAGGGATCCGGAGACCCAGTACTTC,CASSLGGRDPETQYF
NA,NA,TRBJ2-7,TRBV6-1,TGTGCCAGCAGACTGACTAGTCCATCCTACGAGCAGTACTTC,CASRLTSPSYEQYF
NA,TRBD1,TRBJ1-2,TRBV29-1,TGCAGCGCTCCACAGGGGGTTGTGTCTGGTGGCTACACCTTC,CSAPQGVVSGGYTF
NA,TRBD1,TRBJ1-1,TRBV19,TGTGCCAGTATCACGGGACAGAGGAACACTGAAGCTTTCTTT,CASITGQRNTEAFF
NA,NA,TRBJ1-1,TRBV23-1,TGCGCCAGCAGTCAATTCGTGTTGGGCAAAAGGGGCATGAACACTGAAGCTTTCTTT,CASSQFVLGKRGMNTEAFF
NA,NA,TRBJ1-6,TRBV6-4,TGTGCCAGCAGTCCGGACAGCTTTTCACCCCTCCACTTT,CASSPDSFSPLHF